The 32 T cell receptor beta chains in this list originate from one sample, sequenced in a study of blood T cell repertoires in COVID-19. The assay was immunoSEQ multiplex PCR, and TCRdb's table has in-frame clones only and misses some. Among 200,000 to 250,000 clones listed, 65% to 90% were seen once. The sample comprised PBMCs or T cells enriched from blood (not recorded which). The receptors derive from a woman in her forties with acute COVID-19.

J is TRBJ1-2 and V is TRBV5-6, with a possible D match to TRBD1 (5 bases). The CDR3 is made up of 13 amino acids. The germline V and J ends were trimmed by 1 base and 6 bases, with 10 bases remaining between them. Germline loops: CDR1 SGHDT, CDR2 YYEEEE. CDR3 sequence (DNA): TGTGCCAGCAGCTTGTCAGGGAGGGATGGCTACACCTTC. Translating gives CASSLSGRDGYTF.

As DNA, the CDR3 is TGTGCCAGCAGCGTCGGACAGAACACCGGGGAGCTGTTTTTT. Translation: CASSVGQNTGELFF. V gene TRBV6-5 combines with J gene TRBJ2-2; tentatively, D is TRBD1 (5 bases). The V gene lost 6 bases and the J gene lost 1 base, with 9 bases spanning the gap. Looked up from germline, CDR1 is MNHEY and CDR2 is SVGAGI. The CDR3 has 14 residues.

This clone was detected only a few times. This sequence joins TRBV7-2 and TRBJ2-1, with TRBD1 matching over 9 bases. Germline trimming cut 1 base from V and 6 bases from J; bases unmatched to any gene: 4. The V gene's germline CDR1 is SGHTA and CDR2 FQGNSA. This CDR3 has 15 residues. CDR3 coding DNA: TGTGCCAGCAGCTTAGGGACAGGGGTCGTCAATGAGCAGTTCTTC. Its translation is CASSLGTGVVNEQFF.

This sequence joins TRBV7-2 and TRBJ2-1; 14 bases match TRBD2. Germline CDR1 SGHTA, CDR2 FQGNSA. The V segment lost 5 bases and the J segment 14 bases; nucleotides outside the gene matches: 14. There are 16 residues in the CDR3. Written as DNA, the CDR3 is TGTGCCAGCAGCAGGAGGGGGGGACTAGCGGGAGATAGGGAGTTCTTC. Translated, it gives CASSRRGGLAGDREFF.

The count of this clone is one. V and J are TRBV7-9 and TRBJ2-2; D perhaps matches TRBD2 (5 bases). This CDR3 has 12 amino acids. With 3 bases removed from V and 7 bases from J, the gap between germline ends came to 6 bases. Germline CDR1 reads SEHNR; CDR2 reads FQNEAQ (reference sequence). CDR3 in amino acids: CASSLGSGELFF. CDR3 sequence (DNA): TGTGCCAGCAGCTTGGGGAGCGGGGAGCTGTTTTTT. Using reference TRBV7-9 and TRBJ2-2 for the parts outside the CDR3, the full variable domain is DTGVSQNPRHKITKRGQNVTFRCDPISEHNRLYWYRQTLGQGPEFLTYFQNEAQLEKSRLLSDRFSAERPKGSFSTLEIQRTEQGDSAMYLCASSLGSGELFFGEGSRLTVL.

The CDR3 here is CASSRRDRTSNYGYTF. The CDR3 bases are TGTGCCAGCAGCCGGAGGGACAGGACATCTAACTATGGCTACACCTTC. V and J are TRBV7-9 and TRBJ1-2; 8 positions agree with TRBD1. This CDR3 is 16 amino acids long. Germline V gene sequence: CDR1 SEHNR, CDR2 FQNEAQ (reference sequence). Losses at the gene ends were 5 bases for V and 0 bases for J; bases not matched to a gene: 8.

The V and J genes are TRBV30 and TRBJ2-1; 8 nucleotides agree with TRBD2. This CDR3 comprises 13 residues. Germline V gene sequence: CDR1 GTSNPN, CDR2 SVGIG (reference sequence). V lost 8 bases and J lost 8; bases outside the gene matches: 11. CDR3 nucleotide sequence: TGTGCCGGGGACTCCGGGACTAGGTATGAGCAGTTCTTC. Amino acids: CAGDSGTRYEQFF.

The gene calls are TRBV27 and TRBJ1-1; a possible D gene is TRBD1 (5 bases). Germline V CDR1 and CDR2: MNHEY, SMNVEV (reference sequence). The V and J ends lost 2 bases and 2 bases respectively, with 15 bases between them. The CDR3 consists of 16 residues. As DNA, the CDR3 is TGTGCCAGCAGTTTAAGGGCCATGACAGTTAACACTGAAGCTTTCTTT. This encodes CASSLRAMTVNTEAFF.

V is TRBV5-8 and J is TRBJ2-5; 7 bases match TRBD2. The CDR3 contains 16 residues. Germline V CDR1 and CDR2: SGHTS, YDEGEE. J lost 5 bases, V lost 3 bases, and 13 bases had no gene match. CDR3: CASSSAGRLLRETQYF. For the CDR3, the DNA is TGTGCCAGCAGCTCAGCGGGACGGCTCCTGCGGGAGACCCAGTACTTC.

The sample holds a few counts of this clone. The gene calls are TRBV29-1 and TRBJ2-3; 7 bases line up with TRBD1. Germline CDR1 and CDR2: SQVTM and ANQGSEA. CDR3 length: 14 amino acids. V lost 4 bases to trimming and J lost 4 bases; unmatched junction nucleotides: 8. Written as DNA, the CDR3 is TGCAGCGTTGTGGTCAGGGGGAGAGCAGATACGCAGTATTTT. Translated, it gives CSVVVRGRADTQYF.

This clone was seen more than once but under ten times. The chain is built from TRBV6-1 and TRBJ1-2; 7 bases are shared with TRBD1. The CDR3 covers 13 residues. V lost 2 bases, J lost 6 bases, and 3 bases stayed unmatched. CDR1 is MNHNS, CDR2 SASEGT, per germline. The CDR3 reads CASSERQGNGYTF. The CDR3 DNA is TGTGCCAGCAGTGAAAGACAGGGTAATGGCTACACCTTC.

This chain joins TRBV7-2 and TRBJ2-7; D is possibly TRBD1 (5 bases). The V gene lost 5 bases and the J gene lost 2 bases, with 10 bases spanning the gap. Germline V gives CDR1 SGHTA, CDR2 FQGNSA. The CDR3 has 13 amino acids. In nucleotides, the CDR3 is TGTGCCAGCAGCAACCGACAGACCTACGAGCAGTACTTC. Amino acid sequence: CASSNRQTYEQYF.

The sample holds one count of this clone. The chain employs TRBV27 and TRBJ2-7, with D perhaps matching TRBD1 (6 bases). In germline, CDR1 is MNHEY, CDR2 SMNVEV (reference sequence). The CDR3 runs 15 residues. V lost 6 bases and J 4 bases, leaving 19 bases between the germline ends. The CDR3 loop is CASRKGTQGSYEQYF. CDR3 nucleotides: TGTGCCAGCAGAAAAGGAACCCAGGGGTCTTACGAGCAGTACTTC.

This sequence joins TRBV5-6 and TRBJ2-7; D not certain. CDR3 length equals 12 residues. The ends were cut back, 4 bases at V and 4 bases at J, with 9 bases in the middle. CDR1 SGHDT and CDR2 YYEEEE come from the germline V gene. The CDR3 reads CASSPFGYEQYF. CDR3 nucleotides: TGTGCCAGCAGCCCGTTCGGGTACGAGCAGTACTTC.

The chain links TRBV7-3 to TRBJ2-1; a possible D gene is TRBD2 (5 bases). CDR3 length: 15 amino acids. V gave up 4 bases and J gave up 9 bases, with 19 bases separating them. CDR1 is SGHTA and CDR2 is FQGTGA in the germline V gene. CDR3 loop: CASSSPTGLGAEQFF. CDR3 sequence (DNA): TGTGCCAGCAGCTCTCCGACTGGACTCGGCGCTGAGCAGTTCTTC.

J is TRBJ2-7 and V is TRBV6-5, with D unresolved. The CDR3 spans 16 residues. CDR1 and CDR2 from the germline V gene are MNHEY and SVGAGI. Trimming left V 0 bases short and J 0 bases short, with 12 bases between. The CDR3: CASSYSNRWASYEQYF. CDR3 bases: TGTGCCAGCAGTTACTCGAATAGGTGGGCCTCCTACGAGCAGTACTTC.

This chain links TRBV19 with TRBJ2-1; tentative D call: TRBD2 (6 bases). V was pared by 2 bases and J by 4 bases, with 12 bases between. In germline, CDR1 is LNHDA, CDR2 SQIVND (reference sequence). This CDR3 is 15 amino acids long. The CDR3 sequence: CASSINSGAYNEQFF. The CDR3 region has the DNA TGTGCCAGTAGTATAAATTCGGGAGCGTACAATGAGCAGTTCTTC.

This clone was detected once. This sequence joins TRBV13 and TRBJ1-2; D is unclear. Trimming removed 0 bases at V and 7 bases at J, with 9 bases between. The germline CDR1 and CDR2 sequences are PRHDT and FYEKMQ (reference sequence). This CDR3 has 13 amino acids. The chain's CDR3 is CASSLGRFGGYTF. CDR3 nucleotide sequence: TGTGCCAGCAGCTTAGGCCGTTTCGGTGGCTACACCTTC.

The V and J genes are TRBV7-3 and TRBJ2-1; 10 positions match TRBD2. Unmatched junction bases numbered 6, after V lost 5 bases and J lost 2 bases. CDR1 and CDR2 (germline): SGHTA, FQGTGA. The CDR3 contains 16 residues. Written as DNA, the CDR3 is TGTGCCAGCAGCCGCGGACTAGCGGTGACCTACAATGAGCAGTTCTTC. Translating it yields CASSRGLAVTYNEQFF.

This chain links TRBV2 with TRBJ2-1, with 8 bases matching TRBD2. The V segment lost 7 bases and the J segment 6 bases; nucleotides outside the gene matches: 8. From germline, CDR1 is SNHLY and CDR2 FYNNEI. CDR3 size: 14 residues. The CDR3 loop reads CASIKVTSANEQFF. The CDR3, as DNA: TGTGCCAGCATAAAAGTGACTAGCGCCAATGAGCAGTTCTTC.

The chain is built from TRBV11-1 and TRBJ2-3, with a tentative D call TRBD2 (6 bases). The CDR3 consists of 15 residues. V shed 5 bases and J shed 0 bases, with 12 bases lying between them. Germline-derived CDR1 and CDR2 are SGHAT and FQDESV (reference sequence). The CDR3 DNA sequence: TGTGCCAGCAGCCTCGGGACTTCTAGCACAGATACGCAGTATTTT. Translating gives CASSLGTSSTDTQYF.

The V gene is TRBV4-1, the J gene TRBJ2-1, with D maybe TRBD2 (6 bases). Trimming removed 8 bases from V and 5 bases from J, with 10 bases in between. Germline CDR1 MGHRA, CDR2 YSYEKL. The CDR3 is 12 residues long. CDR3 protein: CASGGTNNEQFF. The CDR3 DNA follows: TGCGCCAGCGGCGGGACGAACAATGAGCAGTTCTTC.

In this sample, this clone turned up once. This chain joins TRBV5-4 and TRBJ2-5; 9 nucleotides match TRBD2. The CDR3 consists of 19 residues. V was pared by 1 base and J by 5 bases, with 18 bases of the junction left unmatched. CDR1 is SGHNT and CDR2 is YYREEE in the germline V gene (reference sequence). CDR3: CASSLKLAGLTKRGETQYF. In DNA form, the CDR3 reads TGTGCCAGCAGCTTGAAGCTAGCGGGACTTACTAAGCGGGGGGAGACCCAGTACTTC. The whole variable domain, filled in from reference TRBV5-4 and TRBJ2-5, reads ETGVTQSPTHLIKTRGQQVTLRCSSQSGHNTVSWYQQALGQGPQFIFQYYREEENGRGNFPPRFSGLQFPNYSSELNVNALELDDSALYLCASSLKLAGLTKRGETQYFGPGTRLLVL.

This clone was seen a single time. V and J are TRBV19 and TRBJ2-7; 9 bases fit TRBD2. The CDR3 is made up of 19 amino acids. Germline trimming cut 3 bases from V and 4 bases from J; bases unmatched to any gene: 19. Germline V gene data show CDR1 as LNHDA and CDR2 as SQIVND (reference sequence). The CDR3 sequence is CASSIKVQVDSGSAYEQYF. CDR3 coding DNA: TGTGCCAGTAGTATTAAGGTCCAGGTGGATAGCGGGAGTGCATACGAGCAGTACTTC.

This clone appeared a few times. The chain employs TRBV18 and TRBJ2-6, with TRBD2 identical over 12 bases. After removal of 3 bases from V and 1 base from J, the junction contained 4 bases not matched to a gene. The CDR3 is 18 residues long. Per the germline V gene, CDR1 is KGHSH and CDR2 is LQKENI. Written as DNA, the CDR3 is TGTGCCAGCTCACCCGGACTAGCGGGGATGTCTGGGGCCAACGTCCTGACTTTC. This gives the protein CASSPGLAGMSGANVLTF.

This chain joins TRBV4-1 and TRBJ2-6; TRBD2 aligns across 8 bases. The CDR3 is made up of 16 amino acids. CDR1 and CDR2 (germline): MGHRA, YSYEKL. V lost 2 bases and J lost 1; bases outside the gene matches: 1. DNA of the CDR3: TGCGCCAGCAGCCAATCGGGGGGGTCTGGGGCCAACGTCCTGACTTTC. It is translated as CASSQSGGSGANVLTF.

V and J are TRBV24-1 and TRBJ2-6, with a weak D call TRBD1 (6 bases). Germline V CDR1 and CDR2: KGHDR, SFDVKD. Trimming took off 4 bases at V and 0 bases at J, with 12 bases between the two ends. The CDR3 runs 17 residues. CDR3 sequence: CATSDPDSPSGANVLTF. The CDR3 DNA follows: TGTGCCACCAGTGACCCGGACAGCCCCTCTGGGGCCAACGTCCTGACTTTC.

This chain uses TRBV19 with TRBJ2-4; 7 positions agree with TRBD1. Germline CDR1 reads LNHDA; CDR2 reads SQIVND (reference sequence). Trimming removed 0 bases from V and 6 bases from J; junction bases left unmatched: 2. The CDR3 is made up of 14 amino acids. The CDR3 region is CASSIERGLNIQYF. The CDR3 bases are TGTGCCAGTAGTATAGAGAGGGGGCTAAACATTCAGTACTTC.

CDR3 protein: CASSFTDTWRGYTF. In DNA form, the CDR3 reads TGTGCCAGCAGTTTCACCGACACGTGGAGGGGCTACACCTTC. The rearrangement uses TRBV28 and TRBJ1-2, with unresolved D. The CDR3 loop spans 14 amino acids. V lost 3 bases, J lost 8 bases, and 16 bases lay in between. Per the germline V gene, CDR1 is MDHEN and CDR2 is SYDVKM.

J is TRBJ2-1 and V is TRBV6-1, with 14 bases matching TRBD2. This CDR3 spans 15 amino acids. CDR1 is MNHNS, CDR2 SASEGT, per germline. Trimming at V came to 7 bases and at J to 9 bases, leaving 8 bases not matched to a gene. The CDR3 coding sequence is TGTGCCAGCACACACGGACTAGCGGGAGGTACTGAGCAGTTCTTC. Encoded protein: CASTHGLAGGTEQFF.

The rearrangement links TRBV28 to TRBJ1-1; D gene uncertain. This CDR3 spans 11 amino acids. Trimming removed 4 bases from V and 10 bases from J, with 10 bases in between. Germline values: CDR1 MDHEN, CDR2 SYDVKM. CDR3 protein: CASSSTLTAFF. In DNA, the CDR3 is TGTGCCAGCAGTTCGACTTTAACAGCTTTCTTT.

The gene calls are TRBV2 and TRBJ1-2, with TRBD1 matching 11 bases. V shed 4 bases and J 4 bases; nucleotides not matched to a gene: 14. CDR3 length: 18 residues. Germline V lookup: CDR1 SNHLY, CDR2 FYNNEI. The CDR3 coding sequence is TGTGCCAGCAGTGGTGGGAGGACAGGGGGCGACGGGATCTATGGCTACACCTTC. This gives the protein CASSGGRTGGDGIYGYTF.